A single T cell receptor beta chain is shown here with its context. No antigen is known for it. This entry comes from a study of cytomegalovirus exposure and HLA in healthy donors. Study details: Earlier, 150 million to 200 million T cells were analyzed, and 90 million to 120 million unique TCR beta sequences were found among them. Study observations and caveats: Most TCR sequences showed up rarely, but some public TCRs showed up in many donors.

The V end was cut by 0 bases, the J end by 3 bases, with 6 bases between. Germline values: CDR1 SGHRS, CDR2 YFSETQ. The CDR3 length is 13 residues. The PCR used 60 Vbeta and 13 Jbeta primers. Profiling relied on immunoSEQ multiplex PCR, and the TCRdb table lists in-frame clones only, not all of them. The sample contains about 120,000 clones, roughly four fifths of which appear only once. Those who donated were healthy bone marrow donors. The receptor was isolated from a man aged 40-49 years in good health and CMV-seronegative. The material sequenced was PBMCs. The V call is TRBV5-1, the J call TRBJ1-2; D gene ambiguous. This CDR3 is CASSLGSDYGYTF. The CDR3 bases are TGCGCCAGCAGCTTGGGCAGCGACTATGGCTACACCTTC.